This T cell receptor beta chain was documented in a study of OX40 agonist ivuxolimab in advanced cancers. About the study: Three patients showed partial responses: one hepatocellular carcinoma and two cutaneous melanoma cases.

Peripheral blood came from all dose cohorts at three timepoints. Assay: immunoSEQ multiplex PCR; the TCRdb copy retains only in-frame clones and omits some. The table lists just over 90,000 clones, 92% of them singletons, with under 4% in the top ten. This CDR3 contains 14 residues. From germline, CDR1 is SNHLY and CDR2 FYNNEI. V lost 7 bases and J lost 5, with 17 bases in between. Of note for this clone: Its antigen is currently unknown.

Findings and limits, study-wide: Doses of 0.1 to 3.0 mg/kg were accompanied by clonal expansion of CD4+ and CD8+ blood T cells by week 6. Individuals who were partial responders at 0.1-3.0 mg/kg had clonal expansion that ranked among the lowest.

The genes are TRBV2 and TRBJ1-2; maybe TRBD1 (6 bases). Sample: CD4+ or CD8+ T cells sorted from blood, taken in a trial of the OX40 agonist ivuxolimab. The receptor comes from an adult with an advanced solid tumor such as melanoma, head and neck, liver or kidney cancer. Written as DNA, the CDR3 is TGTGCCAGCAAATCGGACAGTCCCTTGTATGGCTACACCTTC. It specifies CASKSDSPLYGYTF.